The 20 T cell receptor beta chains presented below share a single source sample, sequenced in a study of T-cell memory formation after mild COVID-19. TCRdb independently ran MiXCR on the 5' RACE reads; one entry per CDR3 protein. The sample has around 250,000 distinct CDR3 sequences, 16% seen once; the top ten hold around 23%. Sequences were obtained from PBMCs or a T cell subset sorted from them (not recorded which). These receptors came from a man aged 18 to 30 who had mild COVID-19 (a few samples of this study predate the infection). Cell type and time point are not known.

This clonotype was seen only a few times. The chain combines TRBV20-1 with TRBJ2-6, with D unclear. Per germline, CDR1 DFQATT and CDR2 SNEGSKA (reference sequence). This CDR3 has 14 amino acids. V gave up 5 bases and J gave up 0 bases, with 8 bases separating them. The CDR3 DNA follows: TGCAGTGCTGAACCAAGCTCTGGGGCCAACGTCCTGACTTTC. Its translation: CSAEPSSGANVLTF.

The sample holds many counts of this clonotype. The gene calls are TRBV7-2 and TRBJ1-1, with D unclear. The CDR3 loop spans 14 amino acids. Germline V gene sequence: CDR1 SGHTA, CDR2 FQGNSA. Trimming removed 0 bases at V and 5 bases at J, with 10 bases between. CDR3 region: CASSLAAGRTEAFF. The CDR3 nucleotides read TGTGCCAGCAGCTTAGCGGCGGGTAGGACTGAAGCTTTCTTT.

This chain connects TRBV7-3 to TRBJ2-3, with 8 nucleotides matching TRBD2. This CDR3 region has 17 residues. Germline CDR1 SGHTA, CDR2 FQGTGA. V was pared by 4 bases and J by 3 bases, with 12 bases of the junction left unmatched. The CDR3 spells CASSSIGGGGATDTQYF. For the CDR3, the DNA is TGTGCCAGCAGCTCGATCGGGGGGGGCGGAGCGACAGATACGCAGTATTTT.

This clonotype has only a few counts. This chain joins TRBV2 and TRBJ2-7; 8 nucleotides match TRBD2. Germline trimming cut 11 bases from V and 1 base from J; bases unmatched to any gene: 10. The CDR3 contains 14 residues. The V gene's germline CDR1 is SNHLY and CDR2 FYNNEI. The CDR3 protein is CALGGGGLSYEQYF. DNA for the CDR3: TGTGCCCTCGGGGGCGGGGGGTTATCCTACGAGCAGTACTTC.

Details on this clonotype: At one end the junction does not follow the germline gene, possibly because of a read error. The chain links TRBV19 to TRBJ2-2; possibly TRBD1 for D (6 bases). The CDR3 has 14 residues. The V gene's germline CDR1 is LNHDA and CDR2 SQIVND (reference sequence). This CDR3 is CASTPGSGAGKLFF. The CDR3 DNA reads as TGTGCCAGTACCCCGGGGTCAGGGGCCGGGAAGCTGTTTTTT. Looking up the rest from reference TRBV19 and TRBJ2-2 gives the full variable domain: DGGITQSPKYLFRKEGQNVTLSCEQNLNHDAMYWYRQDPGQGLRLIYYSQIVNDFQKGDIAEGYSVSREKKESFPLTVTSAQKNPTAFYLCASTPGSGAGKLFFGEGSRLTVL.

This clonotype came up many times. The chain employs TRBV5-1 and TRBJ2-1; D is uncertain. The CDR3 totals 14 residues. Germline V gene data show CDR1 as SGHRS and CDR2 as YFSETQ. Between the trimmed V and J ends, which lost 3 bases and 9 bases, there was a span of 16 bases. The CDR3 sequence is CASSSAGALGEQFF. The CDR3 DNA is TGCGCCAGCAGCTCGGCAGGAGCGCTTGGTGAGCAGTTCTTC.

In this sample, this clonotype turned up a few times. CDR3 region: CASSLGLVPYEQYV. The CDR3 DNA is TGTGCCAGCAGTTTGGGACTAGTCCCCTACGAGCAGTACGTC. The chain joins TRBV28 to TRBJ2-7; TRBD2 matches 8 bases. The CDR3 spans 14 residues. From germline, CDR1 is MDHEN and CDR2 SYDVKM. With V trimmed by 3 bases and J by 2 bases, 3 bases remained unmatched.

The chain joins TRBV5-5 to TRBJ1-6; 7 nucleotides agree with TRBD1. From germline, CDR1 is SGHKS and CDR2 YYEKEE (reference sequence). The CDR3 contains 22 residues. The J segment lost 0 bases and the V segment lost 4 bases, leaving 22 bases of the junction unmatched. As DNA, the CDR3 is TGTGCCAGCAGCCAGTACCCGAGCGGAGGGGGCGCCCTGAGCTCCTATAATTCACCCCTCCACTTT. It yields the protein CASSQYPSGGGALSSYNSPLHF.

This clonotype has more than one count but fewer than ten. The rearrangement uses TRBV4-3 and TRBJ1-1; perhaps TRBD1 as D (6 bases). V was cut by 5 bases and J by 2 bases, with 12 bases left in between. The germline gives CDR1 LGHNA, CDR2 YSLEER. The CDR3 contains 14 residues. In nucleotides, the CDR3 is TGCGCCAGCAGCTACGTCGGGGGCAACACTGAAGCTTTCTTT. It translates to CASSYVGGNTEAFF.

The CDR3 DNA follows: TGTGCCAGCAGCTTAGGGCCTCACCAAGAGACCCAGTACTTC. Residues: CASSLGPHQETQYF. The chain recombines TRBV7-2 with TRBJ2-5; D is unresolved. Trimming removed 1 base at V and 0 bases at J, with 6 bases between. The CDR3 runs to 14 residues. Germline CDR1 reads SGHTA; CDR2 reads FQGNSA.

V gene TRBV20-1 combines with J gene TRBJ2-2; a possible D gene is TRBD1 (5 bases). CDR1 and CDR2 from the germline V gene are DFQATT and SNEGSKA (reference sequence). The CDR3 is 14 residues long. V was shortened by 3 bases and J by 5 bases, with 13 bases between the two germline ends. The chain's CDR3 is CSASPETETGELFF. In DNA, the CDR3 is TGCAGTGCTAGTCCTGAGACAGAAACCGGGGAGCTGTTTTTT.

J is TRBJ2-4 and V is TRBV6-6; D call uncertain. Germline assignment: CDR1 MNHNY and CDR2 SVGAGI (reference sequence). With 5 bases removed from V and 9 bases from J, the gap between germline ends came to 11 bases. This CDR3 spans 12 amino acids. The CDR3: CASSATLTIQYF. The CDR3 DNA is TGTGCCAGCAGTGCGACATTGACCATTCAGTACTTC.

The chain has TRBV6-5 and TRBJ1-6; tentative D call: TRBD1 (5 bases). The V gene's germline CDR1 is MNHEY and CDR2 SVGAGI. The ends were cut back, 4 bases at V and 1 base at J, with 11 bases in the middle. This CDR3 is built from 16 residues. The CDR3 sequence is CASSSSEGSYNSPLHF. CDR3 DNA: TGTGCCAGCAGTTCCAGCGAGGGGTCCTATAATTCACCCCTCCACTTT.

Here the CDR3 reads CASTITGGQAGNQPQHF. DNA for the CDR3: TGTGCCAGCACCATCACCGGAGGACAGGCAGGCAATCAGCCCCAGCATTTT. The chain recombines TRBV6-2 or TRBV6-3 with TRBJ1-5; 7 nucleotides match TRBD1. CDR3 size: 17 residues. V shed 7 bases, J shed 2 bases, and the junction held 14 bases outside the gene matches. The germline gives CDR1 MNHEY, CDR2 SVGEGT.

This clonotype was detected a few times. V and J are TRBV5-1 and TRBJ2-1, with D perhaps TRBD1 or TRBD2 (5 bases each). V was shortened by 5 bases and J by 7 bases, with 13 bases between the two germline ends. The CDR3 extends over 13 amino acids. CDR1 is SGHRS and CDR2 is YFSETQ in the germline V gene. The CDR3 sequence is CASRRDLENEQFF. Written as DNA, the CDR3 is TGCGCCAGCAGACGGGACCTCGAAAATGAGCAGTTCTTC.

The chain uses TRBV7-9 and TRBJ2-5; D not certain. This CDR3 comprises 20 residues. V shed 3 bases and J shed 3 bases, with 29 bases lying between them. In germline, CDR1 is SEHNR, CDR2 FQNEAQ (reference sequence). The CDR3 is CASSFPRNDPQEVPEETQYF. The DNA for the CDR3 is TGTGCCAGCAGCTTCCCCCGGAACGACCCCCAGGAAGTACCCGAAGAGACCCAGTACTTC.

The CDR3 DNA reads TGCGCCAGCAGCCAAGATGAAGCCATCAGCAGGTTTGGCACCGGGGAGCTGTTTTTT. Translated: CASSQDEAISRFGTGELFF. The V and J genes are TRBV4-3 and TRBJ2-2; D unresolved. Per germline, CDR1 LGHNA and CDR2 YSLEER. Trimming removed 0 bases from V and 4 bases from J, with 21 bases in between. The CDR3 runs 19 residues.

The DNA of the CDR3 is TGTGCCAGCAGTTTTCGGGGCCGTGGGGCCAACGTCCTGACTTTC. It specifies CASSFRGRGANVLTF. The chain links TRBV28 to TRBJ2-6; possibly TRBD1 or TRBD2 for D (5 bases each). The V and J ends lost 3 bases and 3 bases respectively, with 9 bases between them. Per germline, CDR1 MDHEN and CDR2 SYDVKM. CDR3 length: 15 residues.

This clonotype has ten or more counts. The chain carries TRBV12-3 or TRBV12-4 and TRBJ1-1; no clear D. Trimming took 3 bases from V and 1 from J, leaving 6 bases between them. CDR3 length: 13 residues. The CDR3 nucleotides read TGTGCCAGCAGTTTTGCGGGGAACACTGAAGCTTTCTTT. As protein: CASSFAGNTEAFF.

J is TRBJ2-2 and V is TRBV28; D is perhaps TRBD1 or TRBD2 (7 bases each). Germline V lookup: CDR1 MDHEN, CDR2 SYDVKM. V was pared by 6 bases and J by 7 bases, with 21 bases between. The CDR3 covers 16 residues. This CDR3 is CASSPATAGGVGELFF. In nucleotides, the CDR3 is TGTGCCAGCAGCCCTGCCACGGCAGGGGGGGTCGGGGAGCTGTTTTTT.